Below, 28 T cell receptor beta chains from the same sample are listed, as sequenced in a study of early T cells in non-severe SARS-CoV-2 infection. TCRdb itself ran the 5' RACE reads through MiXCR, one entry per CDR3 protein. The sample consists of fewer than 100,000 distinct CDR3 sequences, roughly a sixth of them appearing once. The sequencing input was whole blood. The receptors shown here come from an adult who was a healthcare worker with PCR-confirmed SARS-CoV-2 infection or an uninfected control (not recorded which).

J is TRBJ1-2 and V is TRBV5-1, with no clear D. The CDR3 consists of 12 residues. The V end lost 4 bases, the J end lost 4 bases, and 8 bases lay between the germline ends. Germline-derived CDR1 and CDR2 are SGHRS and YFSETQ. CDR3 in DNA: TGCGCCAGCAGCCCGGACGCCTATGGCTACACCTTC. It codes for CASSPDAYGYTF.

This chain joins TRBV12-3 or TRBV12-4 and TRBJ2-7; D may be TRBD1 (6 bases). This CDR3 region has 13 residues. V was cut by 6 bases and J by 7 bases, with 16 bases left in between. As DNA, the CDR3 is TGTGCCAGCAGCCCTGGGACAAGAGGGGAGCAGTACTTC. Translating it yields CASSPGTRGEQYF.

The rearrangement uses TRBV6-5 and TRBJ2-7; 11 bases agree with TRBD2. V trimming: 6 bases; J trimming: 4 bases; junction bases outside the gene matches: 11. Germline V gene data show CDR1 as MNHEY and CDR2 as SVGAGI. The CDR3 is made up of 16 amino acids. The CDR3 sequence: CASRPIAGGLVYEQYF. CDR3 nucleotide sequence: TGTGCCAGCAGACCAATAGCGGGAGGGTTGGTATACGAGCAGTACTTC.

This clonotype was counted between two and nine times. J is TRBJ1-1 and V is TRBV4-1, with 10 bases matching TRBD1. V gave up 1 base and J gave up 5 bases; unmatched junction bases: 4. CDR3 size: 15 residues. From germline, CDR1 is MGHRA and CDR2 YSYEKL. The DNA of the CDR3 is TGCGCCAGCAGCCAAGTACCGGGACAGGGGACTGAAGCTTTCTTT. As protein: CASSQVPGQGTEAFF.

A few counts support this clonotype. The junction shows a germline mismatch at one end, possibly a read error. The chain uses TRBV10-2 and TRBJ1-1, with a possible D match to TRBD1 (5 bases). The CDR3 loop spans 17 amino acids. Germline V CDR1 and CDR2: WSHSY, SAAADI. CDR3 in DNA: TGCGCCAGCGCTAAAGGGGCGGGGAAGAGGGTGAATACTGAAGCTTTCTTT. Protein sequence: CASAKGAGKRVNTEAFF.

A single count supports this clonotype. CDR3 region: CASSLVQTEQYF. CDR3 nucleotides: TGTGCCAGCAGCTTAGTCCAAACCGAGCAGTACTTC. J is TRBJ2-7 and V is TRBV11-2; no clear D gene. The CDR3 has 12 residues. Trimming pared 1 base from V and 6 bases from J, leaving 7 bases between. Looked up from germline, CDR1 is SGHAT and CDR2 is FQNNGV.

The chain combines TRBV7-8 with TRBJ2-3; 8 bases align to TRBD2. After removal of 5 bases from V and 7 bases from J, the junction contained 11 bases not matched to a gene. The V gene's germline CDR1 is SGHVS and CDR2 FQNEAQ. This CDR3 has 15 amino acids. Here the CDR3 reads CASSPLAGGWNTQYF. CDR3 bases: TGTGCCAGCAGCCCCCTCGCGGGAGGCTGGAATACGCAGTATTTT.

This sequence joins TRBV12-3 or TRBV12-4 and TRBJ2-7, with 13 bases aligning to TRBD2. The CDR3 length is 13 residues. With V trimmed by 9 bases and J by 3 bases, 2 bases remained unmatched. The CDR3 DNA follows: TGTGCCAGTGGACTAGCGGGGGACTACGAGCAGTACTTC. Protein product: CASGLAGDYEQYF.

The chain carries TRBV3-1 and TRBJ1-2; TRBD1 might be the D (6 bases). V was shortened by 5 bases and J by 8 bases, with 15 bases between the two germline ends. The CDR3 contains 13 residues. The V gene's germline CDR1 is LGHDT and CDR2 YNNKEL (reference sequence). CDR3 sequence: CASSAITGSGYTF. The CDR3 region has the DNA TGTGCCAGCAGCGCCATCACAGGGTCCGGCTACACCTTC.

Worth noting for this clonotype: Without the conserved terminal phenylalanine or tryptophan, this CDR3 likely stems from a read error. The chain recombines TRBV7-9 with TRBJ2-1; 10 bases map to TRBD2. Germline CDR1 and CDR2: SEHNR and FQNEAQ (reference sequence). The CDR3 covers 16 residues. The V segment lost 3 bases and the J segment 2 bases; nucleotides outside the gene matches: 4. CDR3 coding DNA: TGTGCCAGCAGCTTTAGCGGGAGGCTCACCTACAATGAGCAGTTCCTC. This codes for CASSFSGRLTYNEQFL.

The J gene is TRBJ2-2, the V gene TRBV29-1; 7 nucleotides align to TRBD2. The CDR3 covers 14 residues. Germline trimming cut 8 bases from V and 1 base from J; bases unmatched to any gene: 7. Germline V CDR1 and CDR2: SQVTM, ANQGSEA. DNA of the CDR3: TGCAGCACCCAAACGGGAGGGAACACCGGGGAGCTGTTTTTT. Translating it yields CSTQTGGNTGELFF.

The rearrangement links TRBV7-2 to TRBJ1-2, with 7 bases lining up with TRBD1. Germline V gene data show CDR1 as SGHTA and CDR2 as FQGNSA. J lost 0 bases, V lost 4 bases, and 5 bases had no gene match. The CDR3 sequence is 15 residues long. CDR3 in amino acids: CASSSRDSSNYGYTF. In DNA, the CDR3 is TGTGCCAGCAGCTCCCGGGACAGTTCTAACTATGGCTACACCTTC.

This clonotype was observed many times. This chain uses TRBV19 with TRBJ2-1, with 7 positions matching TRBD2. J was trimmed by 7 bases and V by 6 bases; bases with no gene match: 9. The CDR3 runs to 14 residues. In germline, CDR1 is LNHDA, CDR2 SQIVND (reference sequence). The CDR3 here is CASSLTSSGNEQFF. In DNA, the CDR3 is TGTGCCAGTAGCTTGACTAGCTCAGGAAATGAGCAGTTCTTC. The entire variable domain, with the rest obtained from reference TRBV19 and TRBJ2-1, is as follows: DGGITQSPKYLFRKEGQNVTLSCEQNLNHDAMYWYRQDPGQGLRLIYYSQIVNDFQKGDIAEGYSVSREKKESFPLTVTSAQKNPTAFYLCASSLTSSGNEQFFGPGTRLTVL.

The rearrangement links TRBV7-2 to TRBJ2-1, with no clear D. V was pared by 3 bases and J by 1 base, with 10 bases between. CDR1 and CDR2 from the germline V gene are SGHTA and FQGNSA. CDR3 length: 15 residues. For the CDR3, the DNA is TGTGCCAGCAGCTTTGGGCAGGTTTCCTACAATGAGCAGTTCTTC. It codes for CASSFGQVSYNEQFF.

This rearrangement joins TRBV20-1 to TRBJ2-7; 8 positions match TRBD2. Germline CDR1 reads DFQATT; CDR2 reads SNEGSKA (reference sequence). J gave up 3 bases and V 1 base, and 17 bases lay outside the gene matches. The CDR3 contains 18 residues. CDR3 nucleotide sequence: TGCAGTGCTAGAGCCTTAGCGGGAAAGCAAAAATGGGACTACGAGCAGTACTTC. Translated, it gives CSARALAGKQKWDYEQYF.

This chain links TRBV29-1 with TRBJ2-5; D may correspond to TRBD1 or TRBD2 (5 bases each). The CDR3 runs to 12 residues. CDR1 SQVTM and CDR2 ANQGSEA come from the germline V gene. Trimming left V 5 bases short and J 4 bases short, with 11 bases between. The CDR3 is CSVRHGTETQYF. The CDR3 bases are TGCAGCGTTAGGCACGGGACAGAGACCCAGTACTTC.

This clonotype occurred a few times. The chain joins TRBV6-1 to TRBJ2-1; D perhaps matches TRBD1 (5 bases). V was cut by 5 bases and J by 6 bases, with 11 bases left in between. The CDR3 runs to 13 residues. The germline CDR1 and CDR2 sequences are MNHNS and SASEGT. CDR3 protein: CASSLTAPNEQFF. CDR3 DNA: TGTGCCAGCAGTCTGACAGCACCCAATGAGCAGTTCTTC.

The chain joins TRBV12-3 or TRBV12-4 to TRBJ2-1; 12 nucleotides agree with TRBD2. V gave up 10 bases and J gave up 9 bases; unmatched junction bases: 7. This CDR3 has 13 residues. CDR3 coding DNA: TGTGCCACCAGACTAGCGGGAGTTAGTGAGCAGTTCTTC. Amino acids: CATRLAGVSEQFF.

This rearrangement joins TRBV20-1 to TRBJ2-3; 9 nucleotides align to TRBD1. J was trimmed by 3 bases and V by 3 bases; bases with no gene match: 7. CDR1 is DFQATT, CDR2 SNEGSKA, per germline (reference sequence). The CDR3 contains 15 residues. CDR3 sequence (DNA): TGCAGTGCTAGCGCGGACAGGGGAAATACAGATACGCAGTATTTT. This translates into CSASADRGNTDTQYF.

Only a few counts were recorded for this clonotype. This CDR3 is CASSLDGRGGLKETQYF. The CDR3, as DNA: TGTGCCAGCAGCTTAGATGGTCGGGGGGGCCTTAAAGAGACCCAGTACTTC. The chain employs TRBV11-2 and TRBJ2-5, with TRBD2 matching 8 bases. Trimming cost V 0 bases and J 3 bases; bases outside gene matches: 9. CDR1 and CDR2 (germline): SGHAT, FQNNGV. This CDR3 spans 17 amino acids.

This clonotype was recorded once. The rearrangement links TRBV29-1 to TRBJ1-5; no clear D gene. Germline-derived CDR1 and CDR2 are SQVTM and ANQGSEA. CDR3 size: 13 residues. V was shortened by 4 bases and J by 6 bases, with 13 bases between the two germline ends. The CDR3 is CSVASQVGQPQHF. The CDR3 nucleotides are TGCAGCGTTGCGAGTCAGGTGGGTCAGCCCCAGCATTTT.

The chain joins TRBV6-5 to TRBJ2-7, with 10 bases that match TRBD2. In germline, CDR1 is MNHEY, CDR2 SVGAGI. There are 14 residues in the CDR3. The V gene end was trimmed by 0 bases and the J gene end by 6 bases; junction bases not matched to a gene: 2. CDR3 residues: CASSYSAGGREQYF. The CDR3 nucleotides read TGTGCCAGCAGTTACTCAGCGGGGGGGCGCGAGCAGTACTTC.

The chain carries TRBV28 and TRBJ1-4, with D possibly matching TRBD1 (5 bases). This CDR3 region has 16 residues. V lost 5 bases to trimming and J lost 8 bases, with 21 bases between them. Germline-derived CDR1 and CDR2 are MDHEN and SYDVKM. The CDR3 sequence: CASSLNTGRQNEKLFF. CDR3 nucleotide sequence: TGTGCCAGCAGTCTTAACACGGGACGACAAAACGAAAAACTGTTTTTT.

This chain connects TRBV20-1 to TRBJ2-7; 11 nucleotides align to TRBD2. Germline V gene data show CDR1 as DFQATT and CDR2 as SNEGSKA (reference sequence). The V gene end was trimmed by 6 bases and the J gene end by 2 bases; junction bases not matched to a gene: 6. CDR3 length: 14 amino acids. This chain's CDR3 is CSAGGTSGTYEQYF. In nucleotides, the CDR3 is TGCAGTGCAGGCGGGACTAGCGGAACCTACGAGCAGTACTTC.

The gene calls are TRBV29-1 and TRBJ1-4, with a tentative D call TRBD1 (5 bases). The CDR3 has 15 amino acids. The V end was cut by 4 bases, the J end by 0 bases, with 12 bases between. Germline V CDR1 and CDR2: SQVTM, ANQGSEA. The CDR3 nucleotides are TGCAGCGTTGCCAGCGGGGGAGCAACTAATGAAAAACTGTTTTTT. Translating it yields CSVASGGATNEKLFF.

This clonotype has a handful of counts. V usage is TRBV11-2 and J usage is TRBJ1-2; D unclear. Per the germline V gene, CDR1 is SGHAT and CDR2 is FQNNGV. The V and J ends lost 4 bases and 7 bases respectively, with 10 bases between them. The CDR3 length is 12 residues. The CDR3 loop is CASSSQLGGYTF. CDR3 nucleotide sequence: TGTGCCAGCAGCTCCCAGCTGGGTGGCTACACCTTC.

The V and J genes are TRBV3-1 and TRBJ2-1; TRBD1 matches at 10 bases. Germline V lookup: CDR1 LGHDT, CDR2 YNNKEL (reference sequence). The ends lost 5 bases at V and 2 bases at J; junction bases unmatched: 6. CDR3 size: 16 residues. The CDR3 DNA is TGTGCCAGCAGCAATCCCGGGACAGGGGCCTACAATGAGCAGTTCTTC. This codes for CASSNPGTGAYNEQFF.

In this sample, this clonotype turned up a few times. CDR3 in amino acids: CATERSGGNSYEQYF. CDR3 nucleotides: TGTGCCACCGAGAGGAGCGGCGGGAACTCCTACGAGCAGTACTTC. This chain links TRBV19 with TRBJ2-7; maybe TRBD2 (6 bases). The germline V gene encodes CDR1 LNHDA and CDR2 SQIVND (reference sequence). Trimming shortened V by 10 bases and J by 0 bases, and 19 bases separated the two germline ends. CDR3 length equals 15 residues. Variable domain in full (rest from reference TRBV19 and TRBJ2-7): DGGITQSPKYLFRKEGQNVTLSCEQNLNHDAMYWYRQDPGQGLRLIYYSQIVNDFQKGDIAEGYSVSREKKESFPLTVTSAQKNPTAFYLCATERSGGNSYEQYFGPGTRLTVT.